This TCR beta chain was documented in a study of OX40 agonist ivuxolimab in advanced cancers. Excluded were patients having autoimmune disease history or systemic immunosuppression. The data were produced by immunoSEQ multiplex PCR, yet TCRdb's version contains in-frame clones alone and is incomplete. The sample includes under 80,000 clones, around 83% of them seen just once. CDR1 is LNHNV, CDR2 YYDKDF, per germline (reference sequence). The V end lost 1 base, the J end lost 1 base, and 7 bases lay between the germline ends. CDR3 length equals 14 residues. The rearrangement uses TRBV15 and TRBJ1-1; no definite D call. The receptor comes from an adult with an advanced solid tumor such as melanoma, head and neck, liver or kidney cancer. Specimen: CD4+ or CD8+ T cells sorted from blood, collected in a trial of the OX40 agonist ivuxolimab. The CDR3 region has the DNA TGTGCCACCAGCAGAGCTACAGCGAACACTGAAGCTTTCTTT. Translation: CATSRATANTEAFF.